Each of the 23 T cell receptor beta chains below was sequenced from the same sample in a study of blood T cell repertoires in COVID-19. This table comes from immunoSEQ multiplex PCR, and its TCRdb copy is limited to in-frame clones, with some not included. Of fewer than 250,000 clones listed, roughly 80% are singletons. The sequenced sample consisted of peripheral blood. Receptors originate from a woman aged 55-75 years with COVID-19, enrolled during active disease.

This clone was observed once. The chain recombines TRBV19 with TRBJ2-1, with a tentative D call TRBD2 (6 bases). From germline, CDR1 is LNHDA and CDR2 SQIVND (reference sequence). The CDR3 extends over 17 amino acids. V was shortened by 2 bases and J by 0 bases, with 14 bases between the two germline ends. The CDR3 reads CASSIPGLPSSYNEQFF. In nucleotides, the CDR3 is TGTGCCAGTAGTATACCGGGACTCCCGAGCTCCTACAATGAGCAGTTCTTC.

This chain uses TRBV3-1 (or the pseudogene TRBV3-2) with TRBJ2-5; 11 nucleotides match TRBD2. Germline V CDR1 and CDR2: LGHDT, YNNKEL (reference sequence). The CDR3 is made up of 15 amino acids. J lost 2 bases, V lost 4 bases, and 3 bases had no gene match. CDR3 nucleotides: TGTGCCAGCAGCCTGGGGACTAGCGGACAAGAGACCCAGTACTTC. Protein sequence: CASSLGTSGQETQYF.

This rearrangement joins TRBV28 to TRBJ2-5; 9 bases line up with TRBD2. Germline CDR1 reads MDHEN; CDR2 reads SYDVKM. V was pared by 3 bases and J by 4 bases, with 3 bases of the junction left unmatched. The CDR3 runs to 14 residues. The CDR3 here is CASSFYSGGETQYF. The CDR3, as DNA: TGTGCCAGCAGTTTCTATAGCGGGGGAGAGACCCAGTACTTC.

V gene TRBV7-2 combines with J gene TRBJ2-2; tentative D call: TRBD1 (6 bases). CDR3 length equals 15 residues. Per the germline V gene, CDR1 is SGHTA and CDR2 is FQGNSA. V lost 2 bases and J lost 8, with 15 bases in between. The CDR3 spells CASSLRTVKVGELFF. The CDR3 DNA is TGTGCCAGCAGCTTAAGGACAGTTAAAGTAGGGGAGCTGTTTTTT.

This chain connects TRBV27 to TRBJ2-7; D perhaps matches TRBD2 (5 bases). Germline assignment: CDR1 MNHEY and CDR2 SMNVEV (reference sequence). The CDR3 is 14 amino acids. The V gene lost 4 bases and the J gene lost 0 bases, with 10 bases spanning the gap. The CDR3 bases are TGTGCCAGCAGTTCCGGGGTTTCCTCCTACGAGCAGTACTTC. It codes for CASSSGVSSYEQYF.

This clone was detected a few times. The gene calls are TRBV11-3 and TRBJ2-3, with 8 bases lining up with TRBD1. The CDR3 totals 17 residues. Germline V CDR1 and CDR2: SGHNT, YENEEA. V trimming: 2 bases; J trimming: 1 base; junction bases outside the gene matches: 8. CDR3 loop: CASSLPTDRARTDTQYF. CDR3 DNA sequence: TGTGCCAGCAGCTTACCTACGGACAGGGCGCGCACAGATACGCAGTATTTT.

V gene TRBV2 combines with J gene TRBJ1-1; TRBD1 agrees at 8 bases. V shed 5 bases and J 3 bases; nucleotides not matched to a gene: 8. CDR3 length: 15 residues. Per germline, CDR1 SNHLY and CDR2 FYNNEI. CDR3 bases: TGTGCCAGCAGTTTAACAGGGGGTAGGGACACTGAAGCTTTCTTT. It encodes CASSLTGGRDTEAFF.

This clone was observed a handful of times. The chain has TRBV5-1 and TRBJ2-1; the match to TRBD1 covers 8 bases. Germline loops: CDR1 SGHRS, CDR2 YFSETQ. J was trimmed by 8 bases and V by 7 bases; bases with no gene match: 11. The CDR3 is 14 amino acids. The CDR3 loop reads CASQQGGALDEQFF. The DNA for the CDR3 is TGCGCCAGCCAACAGGGGGGAGCCCTCGATGAGCAGTTCTTC.

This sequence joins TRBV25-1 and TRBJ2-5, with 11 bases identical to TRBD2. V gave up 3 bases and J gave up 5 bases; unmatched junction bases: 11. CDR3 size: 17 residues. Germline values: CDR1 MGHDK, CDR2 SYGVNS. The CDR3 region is CASSDLAGGWIYETQYF. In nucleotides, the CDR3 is TGTGCCAGCAGTGACCTAGCGGGAGGCTGGATATATGAGACCCAGTACTTC.

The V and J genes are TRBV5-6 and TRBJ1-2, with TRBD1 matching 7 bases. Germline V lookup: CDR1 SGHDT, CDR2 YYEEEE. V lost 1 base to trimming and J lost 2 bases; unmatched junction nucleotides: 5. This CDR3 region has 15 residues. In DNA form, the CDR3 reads TGTGCCAGCAGCTTGTACGCGACAGGGAACTATGGCTACACCTTC. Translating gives CASSLYATGNYGYTF. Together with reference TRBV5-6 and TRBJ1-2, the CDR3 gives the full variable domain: DAGVTQSPTHLIKTRGQQVTLRCSPKSGHDTVSWYQQALGQGPQFIFQYYEEEERQRGNFPDRFSGHQFPNYSSELNVNALLLGDSALYLCASSLYATGNYGYTFGSGTRLTVV.

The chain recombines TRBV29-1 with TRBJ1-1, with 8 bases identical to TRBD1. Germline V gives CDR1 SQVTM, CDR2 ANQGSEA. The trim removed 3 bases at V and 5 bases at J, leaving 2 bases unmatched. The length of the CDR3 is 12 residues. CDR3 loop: CSVDRGRTEAFF. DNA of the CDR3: TGCAGCGTTGACAGGGGGCGAACTGAAGCTTTCTTT.

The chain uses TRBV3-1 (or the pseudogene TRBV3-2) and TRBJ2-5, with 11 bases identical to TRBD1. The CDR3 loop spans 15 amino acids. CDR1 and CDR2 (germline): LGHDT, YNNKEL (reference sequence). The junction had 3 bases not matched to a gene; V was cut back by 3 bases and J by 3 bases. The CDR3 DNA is TGTGCCAGCAGCCACCGGGACAGGGGGAAAGAGACCCAGTACTTC. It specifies CASSHRDRGKETQYF.

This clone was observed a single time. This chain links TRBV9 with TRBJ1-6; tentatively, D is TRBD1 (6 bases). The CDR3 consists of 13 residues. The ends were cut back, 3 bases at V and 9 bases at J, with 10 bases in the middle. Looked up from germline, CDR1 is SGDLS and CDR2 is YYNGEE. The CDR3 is CASSGTGISPLHF. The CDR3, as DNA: TGTGCCAGCAGCGGTACAGGGATTTCACCCCTCCACTTT.

The CDR3 spells CASSAQTDTQYF. In nucleotides, the CDR3 is TGTGCCAGCAGCGCCCAGACAGATACGCAGTATTTT. The chain joins TRBV9 to TRBJ2-3; no clear D gene. CDR1 is SGDLS, CDR2 YYNGEE, per germline. The CDR3 runs 12 residues. The germline V and J ends were trimmed by 3 bases and 3 bases, with 5 bases remaining between them. The full variable domain, rest sourced from reference TRBV9 and TRBJ2-3, is DSGVTQTPKHLITATGQRVTLRCSPRSGDLSVYWYQQSLDQGLQFLIQYYNGEERAKGNILERFSAQQFPDLHSELNLSSLELGDSALYFCASSAQTDTQYFGPGTRLTVL.

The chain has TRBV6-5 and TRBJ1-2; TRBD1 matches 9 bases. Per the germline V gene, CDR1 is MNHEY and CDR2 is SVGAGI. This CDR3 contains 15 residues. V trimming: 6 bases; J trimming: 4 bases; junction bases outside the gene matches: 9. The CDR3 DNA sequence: TGTGCCAGCAGACCTACGGGGACAGGGATCTATGGCTACACCTTC. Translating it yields CASRPTGTGIYGYTF.

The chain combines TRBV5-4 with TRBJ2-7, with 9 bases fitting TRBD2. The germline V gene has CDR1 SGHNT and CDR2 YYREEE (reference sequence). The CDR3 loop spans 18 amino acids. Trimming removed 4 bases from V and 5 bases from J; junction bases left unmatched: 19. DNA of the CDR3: TGTGCCAGCAGCACTAATAACGTCCTAGCGGGAACCCTCCACGAGCAGTACTTC. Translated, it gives CASSTNNVLAGTLHEQYF.

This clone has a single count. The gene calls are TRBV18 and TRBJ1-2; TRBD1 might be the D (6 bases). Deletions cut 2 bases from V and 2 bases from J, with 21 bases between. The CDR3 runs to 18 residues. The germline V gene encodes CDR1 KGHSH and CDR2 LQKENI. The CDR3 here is CASSPEVPGRGENYGYTF. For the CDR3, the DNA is TGTGCCAGCTCACCAGAAGTCCCGGGCAGGGGAGAAAACTATGGCTACACCTTC. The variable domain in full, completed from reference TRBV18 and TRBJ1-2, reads NAGVMQNPRHLVRRRGQEARLRCSPMKGHSHVYWYRQLPEEGLKFMVYLQKENIIDESGMPKERFSAEFPKEGPSILRIQQVVRGDSAAYFCASSPEVPGRGENYGYTFGSGTRLTVV.

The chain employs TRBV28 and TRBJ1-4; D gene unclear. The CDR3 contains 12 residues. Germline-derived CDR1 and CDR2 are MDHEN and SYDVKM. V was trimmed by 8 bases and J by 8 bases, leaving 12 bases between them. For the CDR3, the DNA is TGTGCCAGCGGAGGGTCATGGGAAAAACTGTTTTTT. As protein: CASGGSWEKLFF.

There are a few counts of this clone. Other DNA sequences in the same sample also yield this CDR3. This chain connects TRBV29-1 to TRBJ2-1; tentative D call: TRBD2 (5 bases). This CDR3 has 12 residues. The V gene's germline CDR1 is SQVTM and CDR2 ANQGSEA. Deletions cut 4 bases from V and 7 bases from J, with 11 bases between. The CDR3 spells CSVAASRNEQFF. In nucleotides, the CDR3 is TGCAGCGTTGCTGCTAGCCGGAATGAGCAGTTCTTC.

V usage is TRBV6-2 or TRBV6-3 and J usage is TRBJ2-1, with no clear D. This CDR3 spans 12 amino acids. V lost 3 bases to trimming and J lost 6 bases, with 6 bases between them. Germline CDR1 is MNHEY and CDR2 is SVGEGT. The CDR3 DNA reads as TGTGCCAGCAGTTATAGAGGCAATGAGCAGTTCTTC. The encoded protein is CASSYRGNEQFF.

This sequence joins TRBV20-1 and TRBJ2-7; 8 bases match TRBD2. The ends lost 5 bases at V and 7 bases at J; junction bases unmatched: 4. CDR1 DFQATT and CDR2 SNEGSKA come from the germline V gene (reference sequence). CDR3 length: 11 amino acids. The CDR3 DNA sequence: TGCAGTGCTCACCGGGGGGGGGAGCAGTACTTC. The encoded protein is CSAHRGGEQYF.

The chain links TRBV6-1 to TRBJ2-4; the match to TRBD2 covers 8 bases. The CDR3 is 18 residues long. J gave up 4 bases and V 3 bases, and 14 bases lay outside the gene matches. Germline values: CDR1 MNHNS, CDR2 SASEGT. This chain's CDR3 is CASSDPGAGVAVKNIQYF. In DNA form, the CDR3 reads TGTGCCAGCAGTGACCCCGGAGCGGGGGTTGCGGTGAAAAACATTCAGTACTTC.

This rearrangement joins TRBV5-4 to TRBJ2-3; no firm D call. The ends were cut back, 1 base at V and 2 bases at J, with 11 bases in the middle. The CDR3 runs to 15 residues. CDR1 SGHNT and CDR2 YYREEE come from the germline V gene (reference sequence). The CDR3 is CASSLTTIFTDTQYF. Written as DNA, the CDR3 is TGTGCCAGCAGCTTGACCACTATCTTCACAGATACGCAGTATTTT.